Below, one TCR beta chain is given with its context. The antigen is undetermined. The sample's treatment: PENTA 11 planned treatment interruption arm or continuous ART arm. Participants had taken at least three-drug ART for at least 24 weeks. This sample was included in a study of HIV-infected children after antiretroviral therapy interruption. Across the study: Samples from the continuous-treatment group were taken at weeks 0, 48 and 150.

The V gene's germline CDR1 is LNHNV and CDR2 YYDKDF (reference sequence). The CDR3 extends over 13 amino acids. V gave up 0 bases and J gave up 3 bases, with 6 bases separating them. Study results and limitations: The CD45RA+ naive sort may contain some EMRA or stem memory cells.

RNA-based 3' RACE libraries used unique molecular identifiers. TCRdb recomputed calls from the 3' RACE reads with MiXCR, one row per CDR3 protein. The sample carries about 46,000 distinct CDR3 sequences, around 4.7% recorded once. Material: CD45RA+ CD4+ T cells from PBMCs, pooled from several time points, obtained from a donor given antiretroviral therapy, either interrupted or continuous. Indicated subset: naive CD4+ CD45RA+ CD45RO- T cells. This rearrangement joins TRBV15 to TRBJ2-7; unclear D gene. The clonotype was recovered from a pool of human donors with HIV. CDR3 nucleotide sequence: TGTGCCACCAGCAGAGATGTCTTCTACGAGCAGTACTTC. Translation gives CATSRDVFYEQYF.